Following are 2 T cell receptor beta chains from one sample sequenced in a study of cytomegalovirus exposure and HLA in healthy donors. PCR was performed using 60 Vbeta and 13 Jbeta primers. Here immunoSEQ multiplex PCR was the method, and the copy in TCRdb shows in-frame clones only, minus some. The table records 150,000 to 200,000 clones, roughly 74% of them present only once. The source material was PBMCs. The receptor source for this set is a woman aged 25-40 years in good health and CMV-seropositive.

J is TRBJ2-5 and V is TRBV6-1, with a tentative D call TRBD2 (5 bases). This CDR3 spans 15 amino acids. Germline V gene data show CDR1 as MNHNS and CDR2 as SASEGT. Trimming shortened V by 3 bases and J by 5 bases, and 16 bases separated the two germline ends. The CDR3 DNA reads TGTGCCAGCAGTGACCCGGGCCGAGGGAAGGAGACCCAGTACTTC. This translates into CASSDPGRGKETQYF.

In nucleotides, the CDR3 is TGTGCCACCTCTCGCGGACACCTGTACGAGCAGTACTTC. Encoded protein: CATSRGHLYEQYF. The chain recombines TRBV15 with TRBJ2-7; weak D call: TRBD1 (5 bases). Germline assignment: CDR1 LNHNV and CDR2 YYDKDF (reference sequence). This CDR3 has 13 amino acids. Trimming removed 8 bases at V and 4 bases at J, with 15 bases between.